This entry concerns a single T cell receptor beta chain. Clones were sequenced by immunoSEQ multiplex PCR, and TCRdb holds only the in-frame ones, with some missing. The sample yields 35,000 to 45,000 clones, approximately 89% seen once. The data stem from a study of PD-L1 blockade in urothelial cancer. Study in general: Previous chemotherapy exposure amounted to 0 to 3 regimens for patients.

The time point was: pretreatment peripheral blood. CDR3 length equals 15 residues. The V gene's germline CDR1 is SGHTA and CDR2 FQGNSA. The V and J ends lost 0 bases and 0 bases respectively, with 5 bases between them. The chain is built from TRBV7-2 and TRBJ2-2; D is unclear. The sample in question was PBMCs, obtained around atezolizumab (anti-PD-L1) treatment. This receptor was obtained from a woman aged 55-69 years with urothelial cancer. The DNA of the CDR3 is TGTGCCAGCAGCTTAGCAGCGACGAACACCGGGGAGCTGTTTTTT. Its protein product is CASSLAATNTGELFF.